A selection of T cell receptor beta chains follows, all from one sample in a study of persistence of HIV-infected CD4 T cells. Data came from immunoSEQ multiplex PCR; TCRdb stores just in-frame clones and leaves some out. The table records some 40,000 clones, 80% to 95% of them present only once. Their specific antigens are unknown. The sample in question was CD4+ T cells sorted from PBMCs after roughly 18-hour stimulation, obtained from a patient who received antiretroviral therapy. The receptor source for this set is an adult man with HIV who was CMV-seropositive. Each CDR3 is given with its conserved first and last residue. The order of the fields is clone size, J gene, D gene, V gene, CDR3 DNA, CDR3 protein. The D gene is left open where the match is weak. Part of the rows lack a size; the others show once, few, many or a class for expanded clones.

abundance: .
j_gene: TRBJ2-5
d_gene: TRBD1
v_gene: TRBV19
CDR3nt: TGTGCCAGTAGCCCGGGACAGGCCCAAGAGACCCAGTACTTC
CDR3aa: CASSPGQAQETQYF

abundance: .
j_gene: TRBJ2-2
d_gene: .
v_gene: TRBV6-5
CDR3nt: TGTGCCAGCAGGGGCGGGACAAGGAACACCGGGGAGCTGTTTTTT
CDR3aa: CASRGGTRNTGELFF

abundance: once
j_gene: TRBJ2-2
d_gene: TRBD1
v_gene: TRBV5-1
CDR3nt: TGCGCCAGCAGCCCGGGGACAGGAGGCGGGGAGCTGTTTTTT
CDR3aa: CASSPGTGGGELFF

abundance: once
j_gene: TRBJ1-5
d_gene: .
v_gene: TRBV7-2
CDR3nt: TGTGCCAGCAGCTTAGGTACGGGGCTGGGACAGCCCCAGCATTTT
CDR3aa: CASSLGTGLGQPQHF

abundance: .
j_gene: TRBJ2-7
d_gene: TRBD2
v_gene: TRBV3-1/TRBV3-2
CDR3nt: TGTGCCAGCAGCCGGACTAGTCACGAGCAGTACTTC
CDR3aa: CASSRTSHEQYF

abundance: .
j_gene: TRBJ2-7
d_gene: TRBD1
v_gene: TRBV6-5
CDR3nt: TGTGCCAGCAGTTCCGACAGGGTACCCTACGAGCAGTACTTC
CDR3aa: CASSSDRVPYEQYF

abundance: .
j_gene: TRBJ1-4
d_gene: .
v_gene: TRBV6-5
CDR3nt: TGTGCCAGCAGACCTCAGACGGAACATAATGAAAAACTGTTTTTT
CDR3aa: CASRPQTEHNEKLFF

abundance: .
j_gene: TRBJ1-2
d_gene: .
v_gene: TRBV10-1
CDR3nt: TGCGCCAGCGCCCCAAGCACGGACTATGGCTACACCTTC
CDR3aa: CASAPSTDYGYTF

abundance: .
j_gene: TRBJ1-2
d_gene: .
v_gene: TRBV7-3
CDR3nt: TGTGCCAGCAGCCCAATGGGATCTGACTATGGCTACACCTTC
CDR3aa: CASSPMGSDYGYTF

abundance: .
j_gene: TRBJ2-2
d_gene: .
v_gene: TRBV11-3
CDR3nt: TGTGCCAGCAGCGATAGGGCTGCTGGTGCCGGGGAGCTGTTTTTT
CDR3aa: CASSDRAAGAGELFF

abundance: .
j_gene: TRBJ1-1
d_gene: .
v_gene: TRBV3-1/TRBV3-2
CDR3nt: TGTGCCAGCAGCCGCCGGGACCGGAACACTGAAGCTTTCTTT
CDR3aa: CASSRRDRNTEAFF

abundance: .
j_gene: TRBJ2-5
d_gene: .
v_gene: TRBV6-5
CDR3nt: TGTGCCAGCGGGGACACCCAATTCAAAGAGACCCAGTACTTC
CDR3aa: CASGDTQFKETQYF

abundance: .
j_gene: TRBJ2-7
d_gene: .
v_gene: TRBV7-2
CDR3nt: TGTGCCAGCATCTCCACGGCGGCGGTCCCAGGGGAGCAGTACTTC
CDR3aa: CASISTAAVPGEQYF